The present entry profiles one TCR beta chain with its context. The germline V gene has CDR1 SGHTA and CDR2 FQGNSA. This CDR3 comprises 16 residues. Between the trimmed V and J ends, which lost 1 base and 0 bases, there was a span of 10 bases. These data belong to a study of radiation and T cells in renal cell carcinoma. Indicated time point: blood 2 weeks post-SBRT. Treatment in this sample: 15 Gy SBRT to primary tumor, nephrectomy 4 weeks later. Measured with immunoSEQ multiplex PCR; TCRdb has only the in-frame clones, and not every one. Of 150,000 to 180,000 clones in the sample, roughly 89% were seen once.

The chain uses TRBV7-2 and TRBJ1-3; the D is unclear. The origin of this receptor is a woman aged 45-60 years with renal cell carcinoma. The sequencing used blood, collected from a patient whose treatment included radiotherapy and nephrectomy. The CDR3 here is CASSLGARHSGNTIYF. CDR3 in DNA: TGTGCCAGCAGCTTAGGTGCCAGACACTCTGGAAACACCATATATTTT.